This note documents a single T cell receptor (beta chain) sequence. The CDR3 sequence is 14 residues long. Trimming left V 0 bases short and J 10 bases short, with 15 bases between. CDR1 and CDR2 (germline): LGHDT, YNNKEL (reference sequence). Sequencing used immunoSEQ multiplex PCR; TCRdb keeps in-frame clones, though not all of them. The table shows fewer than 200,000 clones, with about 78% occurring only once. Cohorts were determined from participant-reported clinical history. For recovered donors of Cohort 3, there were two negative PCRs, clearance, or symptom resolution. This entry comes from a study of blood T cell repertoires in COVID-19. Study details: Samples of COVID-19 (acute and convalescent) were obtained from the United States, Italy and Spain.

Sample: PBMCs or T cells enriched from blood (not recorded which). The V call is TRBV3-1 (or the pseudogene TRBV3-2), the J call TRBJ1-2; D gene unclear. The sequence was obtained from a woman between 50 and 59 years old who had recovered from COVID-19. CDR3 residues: CASSQDLGRGDYTF. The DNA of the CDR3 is TGTGCCAGCAGCCAAGATTTAGGGAGAGGTGACTACACCTTC.